Below are 14 T cell receptor beta chains sequenced from a single sample in a study of blood T cell repertoires in COVID-19 (dated by TCRdb to the early 2020s). Library creation used the immunoSEQ multiplex PCR assay. TCRdb provides this immuneACCESS table in a form limited to in-frame rearrangements. Some clones are lacking; in checked studies, under half of them reflect an unresolved V gene, and why the rest are absent is not known. A total of roughly 68,000 clones appear in this sample, around 85% of them only once. The ten largest make up around 9.4% of the sample. Sequencing was performed on peripheral blood. Receptor source: a woman aged 45-60 years with acute or convalescent COVID-19.

This clone was picked up one time. J is TRBJ2-7 and V is TRBV6-5; tentatively, D is TRBD1 (6 bases). This CDR3 is built from 14 residues. The germline gives CDR1 MNHEY, CDR2 SVGAGI. The V end lost 7 bases, the J end lost 0 bases, and 13 bases lay between the germline ends. The CDR3 DNA sequence: TGTGCCAGCACTAGGACAGTTAGCTCCTACGAGCAGTACTTC. As protein: CASTRTVSSYEQYF.

V is TRBV6-1 and J is TRBJ1-6, with D unclear. This CDR3 comprises 15 residues. Between the trimmed V and J ends, which lost 2 bases and 0 bases, there was a span of 5 bases. Germline-derived CDR1 and CDR2 are MNHNS and SASEGT. In DNA form, the CDR3 reads TGTGCCAGCAGTGAACAGTCCTCCTATAATTCACCCCTCCACTTT. Translation gives CASSEQSSYNSPLHF.

The chain has TRBV7-9 and TRBJ1-1; 9 bases are shared with TRBD1. There are 16 residues in the CDR3. V dropped 1 base and J dropped 4; count of bases not matched to a gene: 7. In germline, CDR1 is SEHNR, CDR2 FQNEAQ (reference sequence). The CDR3: CASSLVGGTGTTEAFF. CDR3 bases: TGTGCCAGCAGCTTAGTAGGGGGGACAGGGACCACTGAAGCTTTCTTT. The variable domain in full, completed from reference TRBV7-9 and TRBJ1-1, reads DTGVSQNPRHKITKRGQNVTFRCDPISEHNRLYWYRQTLGQGPEFLTYFQNEAQLEKSRLLSDRFSAERPKGSFSTLEIQRTEQGDSAMYLCASSLVGGTGTTEAFFGQGTRLTVV.

V is TRBV5-1 and J is TRBJ2-1, with TRBD2 matching over 7 bases. Germline CDR1 is SGHRS and CDR2 is YFSETQ. V lost 1 base, J lost 8 bases, and 9 bases stayed unmatched. The CDR3 is 15 residues long. This CDR3 is CASSLLGGIAHEQFF. The CDR3 DNA follows: TGCGCCAGCAGCTTGTTGGGGGGGATCGCCCATGAGCAGTTCTTC.

The chain joins TRBV13 to TRBJ1-3; TRBD1 might be the D (6 bases). Per the germline V gene, CDR1 is PRHDT and CDR2 is FYEKMQ (reference sequence). Trimming shortened V by 2 bases and J by 2 bases, and 10 bases separated the two germline ends. CDR3 length equals 15 residues. For the CDR3, the DNA is TGTGCCAGCAGCTTATTGACAGGCCCTGGAAACACCATATATTTT. Amino acid sequence: CASSLLTGPGNTIYF.

The chain uses TRBV5-8 and TRBJ1-3, with 7 bases identical to TRBD1. V shed 2 bases and J 3 bases; nucleotides not matched to a gene: 5. Germline V gene sequence: CDR1 SGHTS, CDR2 YDEGEE. The CDR3 extends over 15 amino acids. The CDR3 spells CASSFEGAGGNTIYF. CDR3 DNA sequence: TGTGCCAGCAGCTTTGAGGGGGCAGGTGGAAACACCATATATTTT.

The CDR3 spells CSARAYTEAFF. The CDR3 nucleotides read TGCAGTGCTAGAGCATACACTGAAGCTTTCTTT. The chain links TRBV20-1 to TRBJ1-1; D remains ambiguous. The germline V gene has CDR1 DFQATT and CDR2 SNEGSKA (reference sequence). V lost 1 base and J 3 bases, leaving 3 bases between the germline ends. The CDR3 loop spans 11 amino acids.

The chain is built from TRBV19 and TRBJ1-1, with D possibly TRBD1 on 5 matching bases. The CDR3 covers 13 residues. Germline V gives CDR1 LNHDA, CDR2 SQIVND (reference sequence). V was shortened by 7 bases and J by 1 base, with 10 bases between the two germline ends. The CDR3 protein is CASNRRANTEAFF. In DNA, the CDR3 is TGTGCCAGTAATCGCAGGGCGAACACTGAAGCTTTCTTT.

The V gene is TRBV7-9, the J gene TRBJ1-4; D is unclear. The V gene lost 7 bases and the J gene lost 8 bases, with 17 bases spanning the gap. Germline CDR1 is SEHNR and CDR2 is FQNEAQ (reference sequence). The CDR3 has 14 amino acids. The CDR3 here is CASTNSVTEEKLFF. CDR3 in DNA: TGTGCCAGCACCAATTCCGTAACAGAAGAAAAACTGTTTTTT.

This chain connects TRBV10-2 to TRBJ2-7, with 8 nucleotides matching TRBD2. CDR3 length equals 14 residues. V shed 6 bases and J 4 bases; nucleotides not matched to a gene: 8. Germline-derived CDR1 and CDR2 are WSHSY and SAAADI. The CDR3 protein is CASRQGTSQYEQYF. CDR3 nucleotides: TGCGCCAGCAGGCAGGGGACTAGTCAGTACGAGCAGTACTTC.

The gene calls are TRBV28 and TRBJ2-2, with a possible D match to TRBD2 (5 bases). Germline V gene lookup returns CDR1 MDHEN and CDR2 SYDVKM. Trimming took 7 bases from V and 6 from J, leaving 9 bases between them. The CDR3 totals 12 residues. The CDR3: CASTLAPGELFF. In DNA, the CDR3 is TGTGCCAGCACCTTAGCGCCCGGGGAGCTGTTTTTT.

This clone was seen a few times. The rearrangement links TRBV25-1 to TRBJ2-7; D is perhaps TRBD1 (6 bases). Trimming cost V 3 bases and J 2 bases, with 14 bases left between them. The germline CDR1 and CDR2 sequences are MGHDK and SYGVNS. This CDR3 spans 15 amino acids. As DNA, the CDR3 is TGTGCCAGCAGTGAGTCGTACAGGGCCACCTACGAGCAGTACTTC. Translating it yields CASSESYRATYEQYF.

The chain joins TRBV4-1 to TRBJ2-4; 8 bases are shared with TRBD2. The CDR3 runs to 16 residues. Germline values: CDR1 MGHRA, CDR2 YSYEKL. The J segment lost 7 bases and the V segment lost 0 bases, leaving 8 bases of the junction unmatched. The CDR3 DNA follows: TGCGCCAGCAGCCAAGAGATAACGGGGGGGTCGAACATTCAGTACTTC. It specifies CASSQEITGGSNIQYF.

The chain carries TRBV28 and TRBJ1-1, with 10 bases fitting TRBD1. Trimming at V came to 7 bases and at J to 4 bases, leaving 6 bases not matched to a gene. Looked up from germline, CDR1 is MDHEN and CDR2 is SYDVKM. The CDR3 has 14 residues. The CDR3 coding sequence is TGTGCCAGCACTAAGGACAGGGGGAGCACTGAAGCTTTCTTT. It is translated as CASTKDRGSTEAFF.